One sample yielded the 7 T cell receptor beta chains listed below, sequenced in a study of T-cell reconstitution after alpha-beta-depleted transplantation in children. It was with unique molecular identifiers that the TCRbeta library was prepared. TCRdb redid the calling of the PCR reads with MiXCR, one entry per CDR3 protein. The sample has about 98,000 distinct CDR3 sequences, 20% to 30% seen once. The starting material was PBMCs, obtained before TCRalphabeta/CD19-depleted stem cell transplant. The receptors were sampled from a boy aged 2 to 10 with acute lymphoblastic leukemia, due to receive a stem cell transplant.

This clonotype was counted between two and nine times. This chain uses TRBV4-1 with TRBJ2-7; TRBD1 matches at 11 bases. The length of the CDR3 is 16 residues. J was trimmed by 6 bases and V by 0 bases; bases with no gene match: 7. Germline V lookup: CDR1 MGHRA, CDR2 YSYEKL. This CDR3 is CASSQDSGTGGREQYF. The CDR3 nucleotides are TGCGCCAGCAGCCAAGATTCAGGGACAGGGGGACGCGAGCAGTACTTC.

The CDR3 DNA reads TGTGCCAGCAGCTTCCTAGCGGGAGTCAACAATGAGCAGTTCTTC. Protein product: CASSFLAGVNNEQFF. V usage is TRBV7-8 and J usage is TRBJ2-1, with TRBD2 identical over 10 bases. Germline loops: CDR1 SGHVS, CDR2 FQNEAQ. The J segment lost 5 bases and the V segment lost 3 bases, leaving 4 bases of the junction unmatched. The CDR3 runs 15 residues.

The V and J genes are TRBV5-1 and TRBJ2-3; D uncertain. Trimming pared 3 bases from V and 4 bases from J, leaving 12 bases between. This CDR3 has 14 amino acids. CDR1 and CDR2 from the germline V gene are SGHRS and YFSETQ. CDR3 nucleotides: TGCGCCAGCAGCTCACAGATAGTGGCAGATACGCAGTATTTT. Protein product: CASSSQIVADTQYF.

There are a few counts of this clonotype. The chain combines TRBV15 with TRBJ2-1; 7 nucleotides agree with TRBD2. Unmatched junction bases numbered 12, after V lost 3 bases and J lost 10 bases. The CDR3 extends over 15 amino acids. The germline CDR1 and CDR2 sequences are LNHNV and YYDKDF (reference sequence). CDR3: CATSRDARLASEQFF. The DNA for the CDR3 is TGTGCCACCAGCAGGGACGCTCGACTAGCAAGCGAGCAGTTCTTC.

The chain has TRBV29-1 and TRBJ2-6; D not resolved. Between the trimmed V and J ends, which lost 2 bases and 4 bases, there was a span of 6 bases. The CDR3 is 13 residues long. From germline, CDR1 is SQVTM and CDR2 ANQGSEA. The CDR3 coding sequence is TGCAGCGTTGAACTTAGAGGGGCCAACGTCCTGACTTTC. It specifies CSVELRGANVLTF.

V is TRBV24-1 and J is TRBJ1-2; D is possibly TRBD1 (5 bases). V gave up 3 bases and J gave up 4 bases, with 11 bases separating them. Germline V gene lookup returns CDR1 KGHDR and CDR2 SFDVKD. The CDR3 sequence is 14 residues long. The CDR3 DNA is TGTGCCACCAGTGATGGGCCAGGGAGCTATGGCTACACCTTC. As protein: CATSDGPGSYGYTF.

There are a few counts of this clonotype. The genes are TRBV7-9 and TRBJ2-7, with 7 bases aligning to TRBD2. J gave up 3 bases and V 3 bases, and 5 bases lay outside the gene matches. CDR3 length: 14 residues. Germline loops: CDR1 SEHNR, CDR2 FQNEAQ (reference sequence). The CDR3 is CASSFGTTSYEQYF. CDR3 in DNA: TGTGCCAGCAGCTTTGGGACTACAAGCTACGAGCAGTACTTC.